This T cell receptor (beta chain) appears in the sequencing data of a study of cytotoxic CD8 clonotypes in ibrutinib-treated CLL. Study overall: Samples averaged approximately 240,000 productive templates and some 91,000 productive rearrangements.

This table comes from immunoSEQ multiplex PCR, and its TCRdb copy is limited to in-frame clones, with some not included. The table lists about 310,000 clones, 70% to 80% of them singletons. In the case of this clone: Its antigen is undetermined.

Notes on the study in general: Clonality went up at ibrutinib response and then declined back toward baseline at progression. Contraction or stability on treatment characterized the public clonotypes, which were uncommon.

CDR1 and CDR2 from the germline V gene are SGHTA and FQGTGA. The CDR3 is made up of 14 amino acids. Trimming stripped 5 bases from V and 8 bases from J, with 15 bases between. The material was PBMCs, obtained before ibrutinib treatment. The clonotype comes from a human donor with chronic lymphocytic leukemia. The gene calls are TRBV7-3 and TRBJ2-2; D gene ambiguous. CDR3 residues: CASSRITPPGELFF. CDR3 in DNA: TGTGCCAGCAGCCGTATCACCCCCCCGGGGGAGCTGTTTTTT.